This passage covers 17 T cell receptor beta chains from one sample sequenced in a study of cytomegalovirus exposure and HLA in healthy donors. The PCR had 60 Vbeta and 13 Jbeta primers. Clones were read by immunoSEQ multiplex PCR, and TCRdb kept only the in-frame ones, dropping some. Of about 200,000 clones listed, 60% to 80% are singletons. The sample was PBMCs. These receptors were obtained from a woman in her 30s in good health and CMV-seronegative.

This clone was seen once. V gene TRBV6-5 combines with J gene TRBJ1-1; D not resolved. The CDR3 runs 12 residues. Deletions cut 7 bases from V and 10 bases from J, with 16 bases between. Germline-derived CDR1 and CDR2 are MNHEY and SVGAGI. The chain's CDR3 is CASTAAGIGAFF. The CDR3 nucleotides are TGTGCCAGCACCGCCGCCGGGATTGGAGCTTTCTTT.

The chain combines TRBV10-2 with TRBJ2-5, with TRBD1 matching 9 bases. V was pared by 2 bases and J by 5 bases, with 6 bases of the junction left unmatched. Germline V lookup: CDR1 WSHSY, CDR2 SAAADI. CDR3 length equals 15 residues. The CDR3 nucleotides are TGCGCCAGCAGTGAGCCCCCAGACAGGGGGGAGACCCAGTACTTC. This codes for CASSEPPDRGETQYF.

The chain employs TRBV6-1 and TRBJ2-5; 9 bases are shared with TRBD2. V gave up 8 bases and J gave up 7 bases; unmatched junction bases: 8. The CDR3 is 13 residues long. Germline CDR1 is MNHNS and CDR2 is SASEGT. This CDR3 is CASRRLAGPTQYF. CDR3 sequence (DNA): TGTGCCAGCCGCAGGCTAGCGGGACCGACCCAGTACTTC.

CDR3 protein: CASSPPQSGEETQYF. The CDR3 nucleotides read TGTGCCAGCTCACCGCCCCAGTCTGGAGAGGAGACCCAGTACTTC. The chain recombines TRBV18 with TRBJ2-5; D ambiguous. The V gene's germline CDR1 is KGHSH and CDR2 LQKENI. The V end was cut by 3 bases, the J end by 5 bases, with 16 bases between. CDR3 size: 15 residues. Drawing the rest from reference TRBV18 and TRBJ2-5, the complete variable domain is NAGVMQNPRHLVRRRGQEARLRCSPMKGHSHVYWYRQLPEEGLKFMVYLQKENIIDESGMPKERFSAEFPKEGPSILRIQQVVRGDSAAYFCASSPPQSGEETQYFGPGTRLLVL.

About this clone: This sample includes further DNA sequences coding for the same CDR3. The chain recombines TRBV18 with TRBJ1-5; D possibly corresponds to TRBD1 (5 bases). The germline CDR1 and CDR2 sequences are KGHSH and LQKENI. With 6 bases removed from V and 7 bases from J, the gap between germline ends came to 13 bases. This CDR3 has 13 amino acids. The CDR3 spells CASSPAGDQPQHF. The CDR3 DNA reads TGTGCCAGCTCCCCCGCGGGGGACCAGCCCCAGCATTTT.

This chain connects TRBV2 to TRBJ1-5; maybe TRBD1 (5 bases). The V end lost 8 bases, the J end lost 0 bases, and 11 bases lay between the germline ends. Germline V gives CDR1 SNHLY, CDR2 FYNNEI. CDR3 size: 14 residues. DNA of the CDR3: TGTGCCAGCTGTACAGGTTATAGCAATCAGCCCCAGCATTTT. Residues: CASCTGYSNQPQHF.

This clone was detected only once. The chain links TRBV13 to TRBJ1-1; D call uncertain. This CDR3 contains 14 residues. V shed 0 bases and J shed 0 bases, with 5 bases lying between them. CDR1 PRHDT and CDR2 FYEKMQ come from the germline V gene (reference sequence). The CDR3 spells CASSLGAVNTEAFF. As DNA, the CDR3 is TGTGCCAGCAGCTTAGGAGCGGTGAACACTGAAGCTTTCTTT.

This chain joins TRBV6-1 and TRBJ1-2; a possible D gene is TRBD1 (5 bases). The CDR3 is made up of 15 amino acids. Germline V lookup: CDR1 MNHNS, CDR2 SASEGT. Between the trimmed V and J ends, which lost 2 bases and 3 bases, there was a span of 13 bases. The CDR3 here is CASSESLSTDYGYTF. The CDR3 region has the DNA TGTGCCAGCAGTGAATCCCTGTCGACAGACTATGGCTACACCTTC.

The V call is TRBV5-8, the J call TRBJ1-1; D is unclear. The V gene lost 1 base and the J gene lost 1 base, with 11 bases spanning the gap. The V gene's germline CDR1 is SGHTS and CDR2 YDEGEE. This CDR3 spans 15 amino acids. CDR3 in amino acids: CASSLSRSGNTEAFF. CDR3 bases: TGTGCCAGCAGCTTGTCAAGGAGTGGGAACACTGAAGCTTTCTTT.

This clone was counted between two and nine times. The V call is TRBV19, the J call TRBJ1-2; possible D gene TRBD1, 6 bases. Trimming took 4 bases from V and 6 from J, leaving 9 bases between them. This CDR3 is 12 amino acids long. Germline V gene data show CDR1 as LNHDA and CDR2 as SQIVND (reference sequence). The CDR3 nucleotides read TGTGCCAGTAGTAACAGGGAAGATGGCTACACCTTC. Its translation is CASSNREDGYTF.

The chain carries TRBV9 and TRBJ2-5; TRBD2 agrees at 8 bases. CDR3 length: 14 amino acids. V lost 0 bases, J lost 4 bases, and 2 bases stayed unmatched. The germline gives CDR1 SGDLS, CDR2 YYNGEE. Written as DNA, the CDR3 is TGTGCCAGCAGCGTAGACCGGGGGGGAGAGACCCAGTACTTC. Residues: CASSVDRGGETQYF. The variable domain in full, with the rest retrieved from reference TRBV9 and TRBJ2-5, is DSGVTQTPKHLITATGQRVTLRCSPRSGDLSVYWYQQSLDQGLQFLIQYYNGEERAKGNILERFSAQQFPDLHSELNLSSLELGDSALYFCASSVDRGGETQYFGPGTRLLVL.

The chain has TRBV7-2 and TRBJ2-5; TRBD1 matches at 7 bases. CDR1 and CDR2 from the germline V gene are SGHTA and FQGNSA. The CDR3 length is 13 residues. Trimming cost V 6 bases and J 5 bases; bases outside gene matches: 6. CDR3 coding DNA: TGTGCCAGCAGGGATGGGACAGTTGAGACCCAGTACTTC. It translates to CASRDGTVETQYF.

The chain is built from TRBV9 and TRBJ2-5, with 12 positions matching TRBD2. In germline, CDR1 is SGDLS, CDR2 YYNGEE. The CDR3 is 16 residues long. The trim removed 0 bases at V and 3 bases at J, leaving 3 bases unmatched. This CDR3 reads CASSVGASGGEETQYF. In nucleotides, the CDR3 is TGTGCCAGCAGCGTAGGGGCTAGCGGGGGGGAAGAGACCCAGTACTTC.

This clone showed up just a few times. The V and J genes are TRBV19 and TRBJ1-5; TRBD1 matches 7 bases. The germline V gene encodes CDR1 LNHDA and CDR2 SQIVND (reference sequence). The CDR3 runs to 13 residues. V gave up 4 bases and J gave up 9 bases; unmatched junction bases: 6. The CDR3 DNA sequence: TGTGCCAGTAGTACCCCACAGGGGATGCCCCAGCATTTT. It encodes CASSTPQGMPQHF.

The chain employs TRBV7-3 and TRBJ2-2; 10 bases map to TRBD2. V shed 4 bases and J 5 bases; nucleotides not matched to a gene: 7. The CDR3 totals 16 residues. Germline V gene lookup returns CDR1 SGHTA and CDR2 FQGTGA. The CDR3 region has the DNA TGTGCCAGCAGCTCCCCAGCGGGGGGGCCGACCGGGGAGCTGTTTTTT. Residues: CASSSPAGGPTGELFF. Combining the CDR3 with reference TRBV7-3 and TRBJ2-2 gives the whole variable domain GAGVSQTPSNKVTEKGKYVELRCDPISGHTALYWYRQSLGQGPEFLIYFQGTGAADDSGLPNDRFFAVRPEGSVSTLKIQRTERGDSAVYLCASSSPAGGPTGELFFGEGSRLTVL.

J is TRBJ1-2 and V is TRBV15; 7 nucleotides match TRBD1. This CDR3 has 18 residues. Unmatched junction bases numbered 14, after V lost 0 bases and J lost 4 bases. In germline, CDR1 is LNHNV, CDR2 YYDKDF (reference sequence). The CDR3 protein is CATSRDGLRQGGFYGYTF. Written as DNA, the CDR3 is TGTGCCACCAGCAGAGATGGATTAAGACAGGGTGGCTTCTATGGCTACACCTTC.

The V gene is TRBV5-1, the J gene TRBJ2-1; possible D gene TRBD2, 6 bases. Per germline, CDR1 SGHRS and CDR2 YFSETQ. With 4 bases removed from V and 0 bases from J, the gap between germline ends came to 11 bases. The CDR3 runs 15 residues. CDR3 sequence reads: CASSGSGHSYNEQFF. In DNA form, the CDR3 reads TGCGCCAGCAGCGGTAGCGGTCACTCCTACAATGAGCAGTTCTTC. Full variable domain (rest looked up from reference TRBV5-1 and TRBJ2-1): KAGVTQTPRYLIKTRGQQVTLSCSPISGHRSVSWYQQTPGQGLQFLFEYFSETQRNKGNFPGRFSGRQFSNSRSEMNVSTLELGDSALYLCASSGSGHSYNEQFFGPGTRLTVL.